A single sample is the source of the 4 T cell receptor beta chains below, sequenced in a study of cytomegalovirus exposure and HLA in healthy donors. This PCR relied on a set of 60 Vbeta primers and 13 Jbeta primers. The repertoire was sequenced with immunoSEQ multiplex PCR; TCRdb's copy has only in-frame clones and lacks some. The data hold 120,000 or so clones, with approximately 61% observed a single time. Sequenced input: PBMCs. These receptors were taken from a man aged 30 to 39 in good health and CMV-seropositive.

The chain couples TRBV7-9 to TRBJ2-3, with 12 bases lining up with TRBD2. The V and J ends lost 1 base and 1 base, in that order; junction bases with no gene match: 3. The CDR3 is made up of 17 amino acids. CDR1 and CDR2 from the germline V gene are SEHNR and FQNEAQ (reference sequence). CDR3: CASSLGGLAGRTDTQYF. CDR3 nucleotide sequence: TGTGCCAGCAGCTTAGGGGGACTAGCGGGTCGCACAGATACGCAGTATTTT.

The CDR3 spells CASSLGGGRGAGETQYF. The CDR3 coding sequence is TGCGCCAGCAGCTTGGGAGGCGGTCGGGGAGCCGGGGAGACCCAGTACTTC. The V call is TRBV5-1, the J call TRBJ2-5; D may be TRBD2 (5 bases). Germline CDR1 and CDR2: SGHRS and YFSETQ. V was clipped by 0 bases and J by 5 bases, with 20 bases between them. The CDR3 is 17 residues long.

This chain's CDR3 is CASAGQMLERQYF. The CDR3, as DNA: TGTGCCAGCGCTGGACAGATGCTAGAGCGGCAGTACTTC. The V and J genes are TRBV28 and TRBJ2-7, with a tentative D call TRBD1 (6 bases). The germline V gene encodes CDR1 MDHEN and CDR2 SYDVKM. There are 13 residues in the CDR3. Deletions cut 8 bases from V and 9 bases from J, with 20 bases between.

The chain joins TRBV27 to TRBJ1-4, with D perhaps TRBD1 (5 bases). Germline V gene data show CDR1 as MNHEY and CDR2 as SMNVEV (reference sequence). V was trimmed by 2 bases and J by 7 bases, leaving 11 bases between them. The length of the CDR3 is 14 residues. CDR3 DNA sequence: TGTGCCAGCAGTTTAGGAGGGGTCGTTGAAAAACTGTTTTTT. It encodes CASSLGGVVEKLFF.